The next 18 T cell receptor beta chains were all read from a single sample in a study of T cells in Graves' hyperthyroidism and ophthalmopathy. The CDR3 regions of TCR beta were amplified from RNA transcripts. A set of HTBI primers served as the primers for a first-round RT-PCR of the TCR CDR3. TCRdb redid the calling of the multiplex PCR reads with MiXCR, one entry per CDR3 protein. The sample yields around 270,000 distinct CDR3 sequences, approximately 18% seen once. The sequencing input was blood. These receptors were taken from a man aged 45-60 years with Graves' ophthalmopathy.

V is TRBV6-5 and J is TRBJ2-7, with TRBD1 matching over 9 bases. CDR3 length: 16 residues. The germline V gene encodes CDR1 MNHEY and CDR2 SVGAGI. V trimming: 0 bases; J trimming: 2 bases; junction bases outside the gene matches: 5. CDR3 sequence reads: CASSYSPTGGPYEQYF. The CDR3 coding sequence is TGTGCCAGCAGTTACTCCCCGACAGGGGGGCCCTACGAGCAGTACTTC.

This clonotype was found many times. This CDR3 is CSASRENNEKLFF. The CDR3 DNA reads as TGCAGTGCTAGTAGGGAGAATAATGAAAAACTGTTTTTT. The chain recombines TRBV20-1 with TRBJ1-4; unclear D gene. CDR1 is DFQATT and CDR2 is SNEGSKA in the germline V gene (reference sequence). CDR3 length equals 13 residues. Trimming took off 3 bases at V and 4 bases at J, with 9 bases between the two ends.

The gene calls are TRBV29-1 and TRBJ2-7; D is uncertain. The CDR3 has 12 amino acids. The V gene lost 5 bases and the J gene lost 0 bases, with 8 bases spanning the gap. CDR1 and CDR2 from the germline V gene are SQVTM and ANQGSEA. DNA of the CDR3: TGCAGCGTTCCGGTCAGCTCCTACGAGCAGTACTTC. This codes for CSVPVSSYEQYF.

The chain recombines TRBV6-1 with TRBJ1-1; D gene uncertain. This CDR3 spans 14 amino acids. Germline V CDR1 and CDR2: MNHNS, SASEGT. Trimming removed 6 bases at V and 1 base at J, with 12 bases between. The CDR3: CASRSTRQNTEAFF. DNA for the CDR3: TGTGCCAGCAGGTCGACAAGACAGAACACTGAAGCTTTCTTT.

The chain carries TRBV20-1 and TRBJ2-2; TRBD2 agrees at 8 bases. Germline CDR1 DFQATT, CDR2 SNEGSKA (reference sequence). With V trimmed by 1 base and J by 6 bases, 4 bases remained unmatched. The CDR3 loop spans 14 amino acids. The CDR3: CSARVPAGAGELFF. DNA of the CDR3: TGCAGTGCTAGAGTGCCAGCGGGAGCCGGGGAGCTGTTTTTT.

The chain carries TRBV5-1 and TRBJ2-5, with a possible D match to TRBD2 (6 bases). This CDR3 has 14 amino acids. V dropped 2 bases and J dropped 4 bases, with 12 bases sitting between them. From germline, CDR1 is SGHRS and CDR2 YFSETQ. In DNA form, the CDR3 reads TGCGCCAGCAGCTTCGGGGGAATGGGAGAGACCCAGTACTTC. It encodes CASSFGGMGETQYF.

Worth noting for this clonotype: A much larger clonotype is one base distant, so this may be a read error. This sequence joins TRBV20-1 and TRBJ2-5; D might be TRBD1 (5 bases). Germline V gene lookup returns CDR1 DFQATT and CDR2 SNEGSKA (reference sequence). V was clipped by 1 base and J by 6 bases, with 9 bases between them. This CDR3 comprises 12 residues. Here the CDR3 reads CSARGGLQTQYF. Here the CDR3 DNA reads TGCAGTGCTAGAGGGGGCCTTCAGACCCAGTACTTC.

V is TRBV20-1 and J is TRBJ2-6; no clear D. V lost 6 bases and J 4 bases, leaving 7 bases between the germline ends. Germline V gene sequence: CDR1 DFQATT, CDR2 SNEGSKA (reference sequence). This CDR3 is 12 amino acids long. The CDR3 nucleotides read TGCAGTGCCCTTGAGGGGGCCAACGTCCTGACTTTC. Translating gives CSALEGANVLTF.

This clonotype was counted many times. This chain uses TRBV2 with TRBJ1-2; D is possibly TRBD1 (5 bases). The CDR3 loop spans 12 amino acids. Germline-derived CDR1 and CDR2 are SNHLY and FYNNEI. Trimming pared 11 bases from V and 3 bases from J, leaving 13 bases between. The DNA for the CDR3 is TGTGCCTCGGAGGGGTCCGACTATGGCTACACCTTC. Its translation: CASEGSDYGYTF.

This CDR3 reads CASSLEASGISSYNEQFF. CDR3 nucleotide sequence: TGTGCCAGCAGCTTAGAGGCTAGCGGGATTAGCTCCTACAATGAGCAGTTCTTC. The chain carries TRBV11-2 and TRBJ2-1, with 9 bases matching TRBD2. Losses at the gene ends were 0 bases for V and 0 bases for J; bases not matched to a gene: 6. Per the germline V gene, CDR1 is SGHAT and CDR2 is FQNNGV. This CDR3 contains 18 residues.

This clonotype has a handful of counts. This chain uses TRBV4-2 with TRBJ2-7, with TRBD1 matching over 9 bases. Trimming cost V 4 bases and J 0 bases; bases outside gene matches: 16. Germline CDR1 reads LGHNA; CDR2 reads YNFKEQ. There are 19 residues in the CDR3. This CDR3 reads CASSPQPPETGGGSYEQYF. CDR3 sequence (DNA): TGTGCCAGCAGCCCGCAACCCCCCGAGACAGGGGGGGGCTCCTACGAGCAGTACTTC.

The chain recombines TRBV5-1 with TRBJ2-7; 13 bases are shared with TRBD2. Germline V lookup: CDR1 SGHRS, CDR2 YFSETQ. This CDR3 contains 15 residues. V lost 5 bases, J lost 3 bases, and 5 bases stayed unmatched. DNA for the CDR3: TGCGCCAGCAGAACGGGACTAGCGGGGTTCTACGAGCAGTACTTC. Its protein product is CASRTGLAGFYEQYF. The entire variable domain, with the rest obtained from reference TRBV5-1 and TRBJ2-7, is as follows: KAGVTQTPRYLIKTRGQQVTLSCSPISGHRSVSWYQQTPGQGLQFLFEYFSETQRNKGNFPGRFSGRQFSNSRSEMNVSTLELGDSALYLCASRTGLAGFYEQYFGPGTRLTVT.

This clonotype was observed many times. CDR3 amino acids: CASSPTLGRVNEQFF. The CDR3 DNA reads as TGTGCCAGCAGCCCGACCCTAGGGAGGGTGAATGAGCAGTTCTTC. V gene TRBV11-3 combines with J gene TRBJ2-1; 7 bases are shared with TRBD2. Germline values: CDR1 SGHNT, CDR2 YENEEA. Trimming removed 5 bases from V and 7 bases from J; junction bases left unmatched: 11. The CDR3 contains 15 residues.

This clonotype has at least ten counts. CDR3 sequence reads: CASSSTVNEQYF. The DNA of the CDR3 is TGTGCCAGCAGTTCCACTGTCAACGAGCAGTACTTC. The chain links TRBV9 to TRBJ2-7; D call uncertain. The CDR3 covers 12 residues. V was trimmed by 5 bases and J by 5 bases, leaving 11 bases between them. Per the germline V gene, CDR1 is SGDLS and CDR2 is YYNGEE.

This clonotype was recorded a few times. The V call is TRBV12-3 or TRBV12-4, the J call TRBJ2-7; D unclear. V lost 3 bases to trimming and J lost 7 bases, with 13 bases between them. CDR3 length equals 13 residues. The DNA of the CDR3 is TGTGCCAGCAGTTTCCCCCCGACGAGAGAGCAGTACTTC. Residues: CASSFPPTREQYF.

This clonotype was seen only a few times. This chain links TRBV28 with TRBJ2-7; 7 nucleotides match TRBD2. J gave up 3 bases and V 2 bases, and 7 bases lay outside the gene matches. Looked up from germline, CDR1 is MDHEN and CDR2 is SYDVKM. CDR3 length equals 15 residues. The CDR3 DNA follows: TGTGCCAGCAGTTTAGTGGCTAGCGGAAACTACGAGCAGTACTTC. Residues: CASSLVASGNYEQYF.

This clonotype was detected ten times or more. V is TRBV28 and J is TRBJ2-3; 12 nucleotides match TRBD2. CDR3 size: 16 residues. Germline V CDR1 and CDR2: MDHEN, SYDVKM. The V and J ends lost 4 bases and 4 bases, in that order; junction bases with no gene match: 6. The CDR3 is CASSSRLAGVPDTQYF. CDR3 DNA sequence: TGTGCCAGCAGTTCCAGACTAGCGGGAGTTCCAGATACGCAGTATTTT. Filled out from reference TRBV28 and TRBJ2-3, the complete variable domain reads DVKVTQSSRYLVKRTGEKVFLECVQDMDHENMFWYRQDPGLGLRLIYFSYDVKMKEKGDIPEGYSVSREKKERFSLILESASTNQTSMYLCASSSRLAGVPDTQYFGPGTRLTVL.

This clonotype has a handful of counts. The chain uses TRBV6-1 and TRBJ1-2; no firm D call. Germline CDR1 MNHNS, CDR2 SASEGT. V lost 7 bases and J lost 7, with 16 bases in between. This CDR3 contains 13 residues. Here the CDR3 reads CASTLGMSSGYTF. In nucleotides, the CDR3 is TGTGCCAGCACTCTAGGGATGAGTTCTGGCTACACCTTC.